Here is one T cell receptor beta chain with its context. The antigen remains undetermined. Patients having uncontrolled infection, another autoimmune disease, pregnancy or lactation were not included. This CDR3 is 11 amino acids long. Trimming removed 10 bases from V and 5 bases from J, with 11 bases in between. Germline-derived CDR1 and CDR2 are MNHEY and SVGEGT. RNA transcripts gave rise to amplified TCR beta CDR3 regions. The TCR CDR3 first-round RT-PCR relied on the HTBI primer set. TCRdb used MiXCR to reprocess the multiplex PCR reads, holding one entry per CDR3 protein. Here the sample spans about 360,000 distinct CDR3 sequences, about 20% being singletons. The data derive from a study of T cells in Graves' hyperthyroidism and ophthalmopathy. Whole-study findings and limits: Stable hyperthyroidism was separated from ophthalmopathy by a model based on 13 V-J features.

This receptor was taken from a woman younger than 30 with Graves' hyperthyroidism. V and J are TRBV6-2 or TRBV6-3 and TRBJ2-5; D remains unclear. The sequenced sample consisted of blood. CDR3 sequence (DNA): TGTGCCACCACCCAACGGGAGACCCAGTACTTC. Protein product: CATTQRETQYF.